This T cell receptor beta chain stems from a study of blood T cell repertoires in COVID-19. Background on the study: Sites in the United States, Italy and Spain provided acute and convalescent COVID-19 samples. PBMCs, B-cell-depleted T cells, or T cells provided the cDNA or gDNA that made up the material.

The authors' processing: Researchers report that nucleated cell counts were estimated from reference gene primer amplification. Clones were read by immunoSEQ multiplex PCR, and TCRdb kept only the in-frame ones, dropping some. The V and J calls and clone size were taken over from that table, and D and trimming were inferred from the DNA. The repertoire has some 250,000 clones, 88% of them found once; the top ten carry 0.95% to 1%. Germline V lookup: CDR1 LNHDA, CDR2 SQIVND (reference sequence). V trimming: 4 bases; J trimming: 4 bases; junction bases outside the gene matches: 6. The CDR3 sequence is 16 residues long.

The V gene is TRBV19, the J gene TRBJ1-5; 11 nucleotides match TRBD1. This TCR was recovered from a woman aged 40-49 years who had recovered from COVID-19. The sequencing input was peripheral blood. The CDR3 is CASSTRTGGGNQPQHF. The CDR3 bases are TGTGCCAGTAGTACCAGGACAGGGGGCGGGAATCAGCCCCAGCATTTT.